The entry below gives a single TCR beta chain sequence along with its context. CDR1 is MNHEY and CDR2 is SVGEGT in the germline V gene. The ends lost 0 bases at V and 5 bases at J; junction bases unmatched: 7. This CDR3 region has 16 residues. This record comes from a study of T-cell reconstitution after alpha-beta-depleted transplantation in children. This sample's TCRbeta library carried unique molecular identifier barcodes. One entry per CDR3 protein, called by TCRdb with MiXCR from the PCR reads. The sample comprises hundreds of thousands of distinct CDR3 sequences, 30% to 35% of which are singletons, and under 3% rests with the top ten.

The gene calls are TRBV6-2 or TRBV6-3 and TRBJ2-1; 7 bases line up with TRBD2. The sequencing used PBMCs from the stem cell graft donor, collected from the stem cell graft. The clonotype was recovered from a human donor who donated a stem cell graft to a child with aplastic anemia. The CDR3: CASSYSGLAVNNEQFF. The CDR3 DNA reads TGTGCCAGCAGTTACTCGGGCCTAGCGGTGAACAATGAGCAGTTCTTC.